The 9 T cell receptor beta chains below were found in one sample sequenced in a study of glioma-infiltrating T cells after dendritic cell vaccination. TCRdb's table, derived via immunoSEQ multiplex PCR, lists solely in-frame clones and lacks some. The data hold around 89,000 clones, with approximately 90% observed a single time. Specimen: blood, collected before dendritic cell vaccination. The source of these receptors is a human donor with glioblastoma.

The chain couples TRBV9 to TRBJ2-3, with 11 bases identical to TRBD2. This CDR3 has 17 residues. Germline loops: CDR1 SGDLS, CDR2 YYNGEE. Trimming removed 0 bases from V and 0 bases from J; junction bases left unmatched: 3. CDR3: CASSVETSGISTDTQYF. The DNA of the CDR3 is TGTGCCAGCAGCGTAGAGACTAGCGGGATTAGCACAGATACGCAGTATTTT.

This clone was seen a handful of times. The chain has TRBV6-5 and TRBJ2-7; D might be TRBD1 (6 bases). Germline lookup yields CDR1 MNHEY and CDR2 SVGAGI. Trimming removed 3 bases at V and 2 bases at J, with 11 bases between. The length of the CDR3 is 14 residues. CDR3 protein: CASSYEDRTYEQYF. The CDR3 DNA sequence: TGTGCCAGCAGTTATGAGGACAGAACCTACGAGCAGTACTTC.

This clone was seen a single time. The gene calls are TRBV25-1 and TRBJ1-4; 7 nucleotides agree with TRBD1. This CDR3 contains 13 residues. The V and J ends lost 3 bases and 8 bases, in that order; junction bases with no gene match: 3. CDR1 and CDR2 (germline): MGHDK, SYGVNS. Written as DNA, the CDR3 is TGTGCCAGCAGTGAGACAGGGAGAGAAAAACTGTTTTTT. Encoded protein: CASSETGREKLFF.

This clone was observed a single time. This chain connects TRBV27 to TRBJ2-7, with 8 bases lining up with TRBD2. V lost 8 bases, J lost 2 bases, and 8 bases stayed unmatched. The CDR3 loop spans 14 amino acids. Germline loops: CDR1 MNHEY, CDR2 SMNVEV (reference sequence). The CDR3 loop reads CASGPSGRTYEQYF. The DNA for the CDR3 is TGTGCCAGCGGACCTAGCGGGCGGACCTACGAGCAGTACTTC.

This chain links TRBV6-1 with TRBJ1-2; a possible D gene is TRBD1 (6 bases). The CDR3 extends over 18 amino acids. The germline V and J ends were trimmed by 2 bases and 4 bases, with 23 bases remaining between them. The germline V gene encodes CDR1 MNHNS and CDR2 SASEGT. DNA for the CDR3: TGTGCCAGCAGTGAACCACGGACAGTTGGGAGCGGGATCTATGGCTACACCTTC. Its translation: CASSEPRTVGSGIYGYTF.

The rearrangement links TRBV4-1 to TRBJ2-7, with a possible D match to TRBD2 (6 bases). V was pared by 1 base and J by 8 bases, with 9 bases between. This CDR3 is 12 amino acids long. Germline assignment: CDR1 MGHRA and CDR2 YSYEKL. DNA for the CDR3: TGCGCCAGCAGCCAAGGGGACTTACAGCAGTACTTC. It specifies CASSQGDLQQYF.

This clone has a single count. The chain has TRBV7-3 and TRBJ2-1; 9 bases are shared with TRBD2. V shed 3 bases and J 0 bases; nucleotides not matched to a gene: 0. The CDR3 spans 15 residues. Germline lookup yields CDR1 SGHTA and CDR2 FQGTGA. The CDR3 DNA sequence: TGTGCCAGCAGCTTTAGCGGGAGCTCCTACAATGAGCAGTTCTTC. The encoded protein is CASSFSGSSYNEQFF.

CDR3 loop: CASSQAWTKNTEAFF. The CDR3 bases are TGCGCCAGCAGCCAAGCTTGGACAAAGAACACTGAAGCTTTCTTT. V usage is TRBV4-3 and J usage is TRBJ1-1; maybe TRBD1 (5 bases). V lost 1 base and J lost 1, with 10 bases in between. The CDR3 extends over 15 amino acids. Germline V CDR1 and CDR2: LGHNA, YSLEER.

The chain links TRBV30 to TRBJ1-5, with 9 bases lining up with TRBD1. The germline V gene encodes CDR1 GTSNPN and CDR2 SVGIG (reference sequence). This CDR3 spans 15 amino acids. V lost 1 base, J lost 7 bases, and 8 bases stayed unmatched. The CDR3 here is CAWSARTGERQPQHF. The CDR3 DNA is TGTGCCTGGAGTGCCCGGACAGGGGAGAGACAGCCCCAGCATTTT.